One and the same sample provided the 26 T cell receptor beta chains below, sequenced in a study of T cells in Graves' hyperthyroidism and ophthalmopathy. There were TCR beta CDR3 regions amplified from RNA transcripts. With the HTBI primer set, the TCR CDR3 went through a first round of RT-PCR. TCRdb reanalysed the multiplex PCR reads using MiXCR and keeps one entry per CDR3 protein. The sample shows hundreds of thousands of distinct CDR3 sequences, approximately 15% of them seen only once. The sequencing sample was made of blood. All receptors derive from a woman between 35 and 50 years old with Graves' ophthalmopathy.

On this clonotype: This may arise from a read error, as a much more abundant clone is one base away. The chain employs TRBV11-2 and TRBJ2-4; a weak D match, TRBD2 (6 bases). This CDR3 has 16 amino acids. Germline CDR1 is SGHAT and CDR2 is FQNNGV. CDR3: CASSPIGGTTKNIQCF. CDR3 in DNA: TGTGCCAGCAGCCCCATCGGCGGGACGACCAAAAACATTCAGTGCTTC.

The V call is TRBV19, the J call TRBJ2-5, with 7 bases identical to TRBD2. This CDR3 has 16 amino acids. Trimming cost V 3 bases and J 4 bases; bases outside gene matches: 11. CDR1 and CDR2 (germline): LNHDA, SQIVND (reference sequence). Written as DNA, the CDR3 is TGTGCCAGTAGTATTTCCTTTGCGGGGGATCGAGAGACCCAGTACTTC. This translates into CASSISFAGDRETQYF.

This chain connects TRBV29-1 to TRBJ2-1; D perhaps matches TRBD1 (5 bases). The V end was cut by 1 base, the J end by 8 bases, with 6 bases between. CDR3 size: 11 residues. Germline lookup yields CDR1 SQVTM and CDR2 ANQGSEA. This chain's CDR3 is CSVEVTDEQFF. CDR3 DNA: TGCAGCGTTGAAGTGACAGATGAGCAGTTCTTC.

This clonotype came up a few times. The chain has TRBV30 and TRBJ2-6; D gene ambiguous. Trimming removed 8 bases from V and 0 bases from J, with 8 bases in between. This CDR3 has 13 amino acids. CDR1 is GTSNPN and CDR2 is SVGIG in the germline V gene (reference sequence). Here the CDR3 reads CAHQASGANVLTF. The CDR3 coding sequence is TGTGCCCACCAGGCCTCTGGGGCCAACGTCCTGACTTTC.

This clonotype has a handful of counts. This rearrangement joins TRBV6-2 or TRBV6-3 to TRBJ1-6; unclear D gene. The germline CDR1 and CDR2 sequences are MNHEY and SVGEGT. V lost 4 bases and J lost 0, with 4 bases in between. The CDR3 has 14 amino acids. This CDR3 is CASSSPSYNSPLHF. The CDR3, as DNA: TGTGCCAGCAGTTCCCCCTCCTATAATTCACCCCTCCACTTT.

In this sample, this clonotype turned up a few times. V and J are TRBV20-1 and TRBJ2-5; TRBD2 matches 9 bases. V lost 1 base to trimming and J lost 1 base; unmatched junction nucleotides: 7. The V gene's germline CDR1 is DFQATT and CDR2 SNEGSKA (reference sequence). This CDR3 has 16 residues. The CDR3 reads CSARVRREGLQETQYF. Here the CDR3 DNA reads TGCAGTGCTAGAGTTAGGCGGGAGGGCCTCCAAGAGACCCAGTACTTC.

This clonotype was counted at least ten times. The chain links TRBV5-1 to TRBJ2-3; 9 nucleotides line up with TRBD2. Germline V lookup: CDR1 SGHRS, CDR2 YFSETQ. The V and J ends lost 0 bases and 0 bases, in that order; junction bases with no gene match: 5. The CDR3 sequence is 17 residues long. The CDR3: CASSLEPSGISTDTQYF. The CDR3 coding sequence is TGCGCCAGCAGCTTGGAGCCTAGCGGGATCAGCACAGATACGCAGTATTTT. Based on the CDR3 plus reference TRBV5-1 and TRBJ2-3, the full variable domain is KAGVTQTPRYLIKTRGQQVTLSCSPISGHRSVSWYQQTPGQGLQFLFEYFSETQRNKGNFPGRFSGRQFSNSRSEMNVSTLELGDSALYLCASSLEPSGISTDTQYFGPGTRLTVL.

This clonotype was counted ten times or more. This chain joins TRBV6-1 and TRBJ2-3; no clear D gene. This CDR3 spans 15 amino acids. Germline assignment: CDR1 MNHNS and CDR2 SASEGT. Deletions cut 4 bases from V and 4 bases from J, with 15 bases between. This CDR3 is CASSGNRSPADTQYF. The DNA for the CDR3 is TGTGCCAGCAGTGGGAACCGTAGTCCCGCAGATACGCAGTATTTT.

This clonotype was counted between two and nine times. The rearrangement links TRBV18 to TRBJ2-7; 8 bases agree with TRBD1. Trimming took 3 bases from V and 4 from J; bases not matched to a gene: 5. Germline V lookup: CDR1 KGHSH, CDR2 LQKENI. This CDR3 comprises 14 residues. CDR3 amino acids: CASSPPGQEYEQYF. Here the CDR3 DNA reads TGTGCCAGCTCACCCCCGGGACAGGAGTACGAGCAGTACTTC.

This clonotype was picked up many times. The chain is built from TRBV3-1 and TRBJ1-1; D ambiguous. Trimming took off 5 bases at V and 3 bases at J, with 10 bases between the two ends. CDR3 size: 13 residues. Germline-derived CDR1 and CDR2 are LGHDT and YNNKEL (reference sequence). CDR3 protein: CASSATVDTEAFF. The CDR3 bases are TGTGCCAGCAGCGCGACCGTGGACACTGAAGCTTTCTTT.

This clonotype was counted at least ten times. This chain joins TRBV6-1 and TRBJ2-4; 11 nucleotides agree with TRBD2. V lost 6 bases, J lost 0 bases, and 10 bases stayed unmatched. CDR3 length: 18 amino acids. Germline values: CDR1 MNHNS, CDR2 SASEGT. The CDR3 is CASSSGTSGVLAKNIQYF. CDR3 DNA sequence: TGTGCCAGCAGCTCGGGGACTAGCGGCGTCCTAGCCAAAAACATTCAGTACTTC.

The chain's CDR3 is CASRGGEGETQYF. The CDR3, as DNA: TGCGCCAGCAGGGGGGGGGAGGGGGAGACCCAGTACTTC. J is TRBJ2-5 and V is TRBV4-1; the match to TRBD2 covers 7 bases. The V gene end was trimmed by 6 bases and the J gene end by 5 bases; junction bases not matched to a gene: 6. Germline CDR1 reads MGHRA; CDR2 reads YSYEKL. The CDR3 runs 13 residues.

This clonotype was recorded many times. The rearrangement uses TRBV12-3 or TRBV12-4 and TRBJ1-1, with D hard to call. The V and J ends lost 2 bases and 4 bases respectively, with 11 bases between them. The CDR3 is 14 residues long. The CDR3 DNA is TGTGCCAGCAGTTTAAACCATGGGAGCACTGAAGCTTTCTTT. Its protein product is CASSLNHGSTEAFF.

This clonotype has at least ten counts. Written as DNA, the CDR3 is TGTGCCAGCTCCGGGACAGGGCATGAAAAACTGTTTTTT. It codes for CASSGTGHEKLFF. The J gene is TRBJ1-4, the V gene TRBV2; TRBD1 agrees at 9 bases. Germline trimming cut 8 bases from V and 6 bases from J; bases unmatched to any gene: 4. The CDR3 sequence is 13 residues long. CDR1 SNHLY and CDR2 FYNNEI come from the germline V gene.

In this sample, this clonotype turned up many times. The gene calls are TRBV7-9 and TRBJ2-7; TRBD2 matches at 9 bases. The CDR3 has 16 amino acids. Germline trimming cut 2 bases from V and 5 bases from J; bases unmatched to any gene: 10. The germline CDR1 and CDR2 sequences are SEHNR and FQNEAQ (reference sequence). Here the CDR3 DNA reads TGTGCCAGCAGCTTATCGGCGGGAGGGCCTTCCGACGAGCAGTACTTC. This sequence encodes CASSLSAGGPSDEQYF.

In this sample, this clonotype turned up many times. The chain has TRBV5-1 and TRBJ2-1; D is undetermined. The length of the CDR3 is 15 residues. Trimming shortened V by 2 bases and J by 6 bases, and 15 bases separated the two germline ends. CDR1 is SGHRS and CDR2 is YFSETQ in the germline V gene. The CDR3: CASSFGQSLRNEQFF. CDR3 DNA sequence: TGCGCCAGCAGCTTTGGTCAGTCCCTACGCAATGAGCAGTTCTTC.

The chain links TRBV29-1 to TRBJ2-2; D perhaps matches TRBD2 (5 bases). Germline assignment: CDR1 SQVTM and CDR2 ANQGSEA. CDR3 length: 12 residues. Trimming took 4 bases from V and 4 from J, leaving 7 bases between them. The CDR3 nucleotides are TGCAGCGTTGCTGCGGGCACCGGGGAGCTGTTTTTT. Translation: CSVAAGTGELFF.

This clonotype was detected a few times. The chain couples TRBV7-9 to TRBJ1-4; 11 bases match TRBD1. Trimming at V came to 4 bases and at J to 0 bases, leaving 1 base not matched to a gene. The CDR3 has 16 amino acids. Looked up from germline, CDR1 is SEHNR and CDR2 is FQNEAQ (reference sequence). For the CDR3, the DNA is TGTGCCAGCAGCTCGGGACAGGGGGCAACTAATGAAAAACTGTTTTTT. This sequence encodes CASSSGQGATNEKLFF.

This chain joins TRBV6-1 and TRBJ2-1, with D unresolved. This CDR3 is built from 13 residues. V lost 2 bases and J lost 4, with 6 bases in between. From germline, CDR1 is MNHNS and CDR2 SASEGT. The CDR3 DNA sequence: TGTGCCAGCAGTGAACCCAGTTACAATGAGCAGTTCTTC. Amino acids: CASSEPSYNEQFF.

The rearrangement uses TRBV7-2 and TRBJ2-2; possibly TRBD1 or TRBD2 for D (6 bases each). Trimming removed 8 bases from V and 5 bases from J, with 15 bases in between. The CDR3 spans 14 residues. CDR1 is SGHTA and CDR2 is FQGNSA in the germline V gene. CDR3 loop: CASSMGGWTGELFF. The CDR3 nucleotides read TGTGCCAGCTCAATGGGGGGCTGGACCGGGGAGCTGTTTTTT.

This clonotype was recorded many times. V usage is TRBV20-1 and J usage is TRBJ2-7; perhaps TRBD2 as D (6 bases). CDR3 size: 13 residues. CDR1 DFQATT and CDR2 SNEGSKA come from the germline V gene (reference sequence). V gave up 6 bases and J gave up 1 base, with 13 bases separating them. CDR3 DNA sequence: TGCAGTGCGCACCGGGACTGGTCCTACGAGCAGTACTTC. This encodes CSAHRDWSYEQYF.

The chain is built from TRBV2 and TRBJ1-4; D is ambiguous. Trimming cost V 6 bases and J 0 bases, with 11 bases left between them. Germline V gives CDR1 SNHLY, CDR2 FYNNEI. This CDR3 has 15 residues. This chain's CDR3 is CASSRHGATNEKLFF. CDR3 nucleotide sequence: TGTGCCAGCAGCCGACATGGCGCAACTAATGAAAAACTGTTTTTT.

This clonotype was detected ten times or more. The chain links TRBV2 to TRBJ1-5, with no clear D. Trimming took off 1 base at V and 1 base at J, with 8 bases between the two ends. CDR3 length: 15 residues. Per germline, CDR1 SNHLY and CDR2 FYNNEI. The CDR3 sequence: CASSEEGLSNQPQHF. In DNA, the CDR3 is TGTGCCAGCAGTGAAGAGGGTTTGAGCAATCAGCCCCAGCATTTT.

This clonotype was seen repeatedly, ten times or more. This chain joins TRBV28 and TRBJ2-7; tentatively, D is TRBD1 (7 bases). The length of the CDR3 is 13 residues. CDR1 is MDHEN, CDR2 SYDVKM, per germline. Trimming stripped 10 bases from V and 2 bases from J, with 15 bases between. CDR3 in DNA: TGTGCCACCGGTCGGGGGACAGCCTACGAGCAGTACTTC. Amino acid sequence: CATGRGTAYEQYF.

This clonotype was recorded many times. The chain uses TRBV2 and TRBJ1-2; 11 bases match TRBD1. The CDR3 is 15 residues long. V lost 5 bases, J lost 5 bases, and 7 bases stayed unmatched. Germline V CDR1 and CDR2: SNHLY, FYNNEI. In DNA form, the CDR3 reads TGTGCCAGCAGTAGGGACAGGGGGAATTGGTATGGCTACACCTTC. It codes for CASSRDRGNWYGYTF. The full variable domain, its missing parts supplied by reference TRBV2 and TRBJ1-2, is EPEVTQTPSHQVTQMGQEVILRCVPISNHLYFYWYRQILGQKVEFLVSFYNNEISEKSEIFDDQFSVERPDGSNFTLKIRSTKLEDSAMYFCASSRDRGNWYGYTFGSGTRLTVV.

This clonotype was found many times. V and J are TRBV28 and TRBJ1-4; D perhaps matches TRBD1 (5 bases). The length of the CDR3 is 15 residues. Germline CDR1 reads MDHEN; CDR2 reads SYDVKM. V shed 4 bases and J shed 8 bases, with 17 bases lying between them. CDR3 in amino acids: CASSYSGTLREKLFF. CDR3 nucleotides: TGTGCCAGCAGTTATTCCGGGACCTTGCGGGAAAAACTGTTTTTT.